These 7 T cell receptor beta chains originate from one sample sequenced in a study of T cell repertoires in cytomegalovirus infection. Each CDR3 protein gets one entry after TCRdb re-called the reads with MiXCR. The table has around 450,000 distinct CDR3 sequences, 11% seen once. The sample consisted of PBMCs. The receptors were gathered from a human donor in good health (CMV status not recorded). Some clones in this sample may be carry-over from other donors' samples.

V and J are TRBV10-3 and TRBJ1-3; D perhaps matches TRBD1 (5 bases). Trimming removed 8 bases at V and 1 base at J, with 6 bases between. The CDR3 loop spans 12 amino acids. In germline, CDR1 is ENHRY, CDR2 SYGVKD. The chain's CDR3 is CAIPGSGNTIYF. The CDR3 DNA is TGTGCCATCCCAGGGTCTGGAAACACCATATATTTT.

V gene TRBV28 combines with J gene TRBJ1-5, with D hard to call. Looked up from germline, CDR1 is MDHEN and CDR2 is SYDVKM. The CDR3 runs to 13 residues. V lost 7 bases to trimming and J lost 2 bases, with 9 bases between them. CDR3 in amino acids: CASTWGGNQPQHF. CDR3 sequence (DNA): TGTGCCAGCACCTGGGGAGGCAATCAGCCCCAGCATTTT.

The table lists this clonotype with a few counts. This chain joins TRBV29-1 and TRBJ2-2; D is unresolved. With 4 bases removed from V and 6 bases from J, the gap between germline ends came to 12 bases. The CDR3 extends over 13 amino acids. Germline CDR1 reads SQVTM; CDR2 reads ANQGSEA. In nucleotides, the CDR3 is TGCAGCGTTGGGGAAACCCCCCCCGGGGAGCTGTTTTTT. Protein product: CSVGETPPGELFF.

In this sample, this clonotype turned up many times. V is TRBV7-8 and J is TRBJ2-1; the match to TRBD2 covers 14 bases. Trimming took 6 bases from V and 3 from J; bases not matched to a gene: 10. The CDR3 covers 18 residues. CDR1 SGHVS and CDR2 FQNEAQ come from the germline V gene. The CDR3 nucleotides are TGTGCCAGCAGTGCTGGACTAGCGGGAGGCCCAAGCTACAATGAGCAGTTCTTC. Protein: CASSAGLAGGPSYNEQFF.

V and J are TRBV5-6 and TRBJ1-3; D is unresolved. CDR1 is SGHDT, CDR2 YYEEEE, per germline. Trimming took 4 bases from V and 0 from J, leaving 14 bases between them. The CDR3 has 16 amino acids. The CDR3, as DNA: TGTGCCAGCAGCGCCCCGGGCTCCAACTCTGGAAACACCATATATTTT. As protein: CASSAPGSNSGNTIYF.

In this sample, this clonotype turned up once. V is TRBV9 and J is TRBJ1-1, with D possibly being TRBD1 (5 bases). The CDR3 sequence is 15 residues long. Trimming shortened V by 0 bases and J by 1 base, and 10 bases separated the two germline ends. Germline values: CDR1 SGDLS, CDR2 YYNGEE. The CDR3 bases are TGTGCCAGCAGCGTAGTCGGGGGTGGGAACACTGAAGCTTTCTTT. Translated, it gives CASSVVGGGNTEAFF.

This clonotype occurred many times. The rearrangement joins TRBV6-2 or TRBV6-3 to TRBJ1-1, with a possible D match to TRBD1 (6 bases). The CDR3 covers 13 residues. Trimming cost V 6 bases and J 2 bases, with 10 bases left between them. Germline V gene sequence: CDR1 MNHEY, CDR2 SVGEGT. The CDR3 spells CASSTGFNTEAFF. The CDR3 DNA follows: TGTGCCAGCAGCACAGGGTTTAACACTGAAGCTTTCTTT.